Following are 15 T cell receptor beta chains from one sample sequenced in a study of PD-L1 blockade in urothelial cancer. TCRdb's table, derived via immunoSEQ multiplex PCR, lists solely in-frame clones and lacks some. Among some 35,000 clones listed, approximately 80% were seen once. The starting material was PBMCs, obtained around atezolizumab (anti-PD-L1) treatment. These receptors came from a man between 60 and 75 years old with urothelial cancer.

This clone appeared once. This rearrangement joins TRBV6-5 to TRBJ2-3; TRBD1 is a possible D gene (6 bases). Trimming took off 6 bases at V and 2 bases at J, with 15 bases between the two ends. This CDR3 region has 15 residues. CDR1 and CDR2 from the germline V gene are MNHEY and SVGAGI. In DNA, the CDR3 is TGTGCCAGCAGAGCCGGACAGATGTACACAGATACGCAGTATTTT. Protein sequence: CASRAGQMYTDTQYF.

This chain links TRBV10-3 with TRBJ1-6; 7 nucleotides line up with TRBD1. J was trimmed by 10 bases and V by 6 bases; bases with no gene match: 9. This CDR3 is built from 14 residues. Germline CDR1 ENHRY, CDR2 SYGVKD. CDR3: CAIRMTGRRSPLHF. As DNA, the CDR3 is TGTGCCATCAGGATGACAGGGCGCCGATCACCCCTCCACTTT.

The rearrangement links TRBV19 to TRBJ1-6, with D possibly being TRBD1 (6 bases). The CDR3 is made up of 15 amino acids. V lost 3 bases and J 7 bases, leaving 13 bases between the germline ends. Germline loops: CDR1 LNHDA, CDR2 SQIVND (reference sequence). The CDR3 DNA reads TGTGCCAGTAGTATCTACAGACAGGCGAATTCACCCCTCCACTTT. Protein: CASSIYRQANSPLHF.

The chain combines TRBV15 with TRBJ2-3; weak D call: TRBD1 (5 bases). V lost 5 bases and J lost 0, with 15 bases in between. Germline V gene lookup returns CDR1 LNHNV and CDR2 YYDKDF (reference sequence). The CDR3 is 16 amino acids. The chain's CDR3 is CATSDSRTTSTDTQYF. The DNA of the CDR3 is TGTGCCACCAGCGACAGCAGGACCACTAGCACAGATACGCAGTATTTT.

The chain couples TRBV2 to TRBJ1-5, with a weak D call TRBD1 (6 bases). The CDR3 extends over 15 amino acids. The V gene lost 1 base and the J gene lost 1 base, with 8 bases spanning the gap. Germline-derived CDR1 and CDR2 are SNHLY and FYNNEI. The CDR3 DNA reads TGTGCCAGCAGTGAAGGTGGGACAAGCAATCAGCCCCAGCATTTT. It codes for CASSEGGTSNQPQHF. Full variable domain (rest looked up from reference TRBV2 and TRBJ1-5): EPEVTQTPSHQVTQMGQEVILRCVPISNHLYFYWYRQILGQKVEFLVSFYNNEISEKSEIFDDQFSVERPDGSNFTLKIRSTKLEDSAMYFCASSEGGTSNQPQHFGDGTRLSIL.

This chain joins TRBV2 and TRBJ1-2; no reliable D call. The CDR3 extends over 12 amino acids. Trimming shortened V by 8 bases and J by 5 bases, and 12 bases separated the two germline ends. CDR1 is SNHLY, CDR2 FYNNEI, per germline. The CDR3 DNA sequence: TGTGCCAGCCGAGCGAGCTTTTATGGCTACACCTTC. Translated, it gives CASRASFYGYTF.

This sequence joins TRBV5-4 and TRBJ2-5; TRBD1 aligns across 8 bases. The CDR3 covers 16 residues. Germline loops: CDR1 SGHNT, CDR2 YYREEE (reference sequence). V shed 3 bases, J shed 2 bases, and the junction held 9 bases outside the gene matches. The CDR3: CASSSRQGPAQETQYF. CDR3 bases: TGTGCCAGCAGCTCCCGACAGGGGCCCGCGCAAGAGACCCAGTACTTC.

The chain joins TRBV28 to TRBJ2-7, with D tentatively TRBD2 (6 bases). CDR1 is MDHEN and CDR2 is SYDVKM in the germline V gene. This CDR3 comprises 11 residues. V lost 7 bases and J 6 bases, leaving 10 bases between the germline ends. The CDR3 spells CASMEGGEQYF. The DNA for the CDR3 is TGTGCCAGCATGGAGGGAGGCGAGCAGTACTTC.

This chain connects TRBV9 to TRBJ2-3; a possible D gene is TRBD1 (7 bases). The CDR3 loop spans 16 amino acids. The germline V gene encodes CDR1 SGDLS and CDR2 YYNGEE. V lost 3 bases, J lost 2 bases, and 16 bases lay in between. The CDR3 loop is CASSEGAGRDTDTQYF. The CDR3 bases are TGTGCCAGCAGCGAGGGGGCGGGACGCGACACAGATACGCAGTATTTT.

The chain couples TRBV28 to TRBJ1-4; 8 bases align to TRBD1. Germline V CDR1 and CDR2: MDHEN, SYDVKM. V lost 2 bases and J lost 7; bases outside the gene matches: 6. There are 15 residues in the CDR3. This CDR3 reads CASSLAGGSGEKLFF. CDR3 bases: TGTGCCAGCAGTTTAGCAGGGGGCTCGGGTGAAAAACTGTTTTTT.

This rearrangement joins TRBV6-5 to TRBJ1-5, with 10 positions matching TRBD1. This CDR3 has 14 residues. J gave up 5 bases and V 5 bases, and 3 bases lay outside the gene matches. The germline V gene has CDR1 MNHEY and CDR2 SVGAGI. The CDR3 sequence is CASSRQGADQPQHF. The CDR3 bases are TGTGCCAGCAGTCGACAGGGGGCCGATCAGCCCCAGCATTTT.

This rearrangement joins TRBV14 to TRBJ2-3; 9 nucleotides match TRBD1. CDR1 and CDR2 from the germline V gene are SGHDN and FVKESK. This CDR3 is 14 amino acids long. J lost 2 bases, V lost 9 bases, and 6 bases had no gene match. CDR3 amino acids: CASSRDRVTDTQYF. CDR3 nucleotides: TGTGCCAGTTCCCGGGACAGGGTCACAGATACGCAGTATTTT.

The chain uses TRBV20-1 and TRBJ2-2, with a weak D call TRBD1 (6 bases). Germline lookup yields CDR1 DFQATT and CDR2 SNEGSKA (reference sequence). This CDR3 spans 11 amino acids. Trimming cost V 6 bases and J 6 bases, with 8 bases left between them. The CDR3 sequence: CSANRAGELFF. As DNA, the CDR3 is TGCAGTGCAAACAGGGCCGGGGAGCTGTTTTTT.

This clone has only one observation. The rearrangement links TRBV2 to TRBJ2-3, with a weak D call TRBD1 (5 bases). This CDR3 spans 12 amino acids. Germline V gene sequence: CDR1 SNHLY, CDR2 FYNNEI. Between the trimmed V and J ends, which lost 1 base and 9 bases, there was a span of 8 bases. The CDR3 sequence: CASSEGKGTQYF. CDR3 coding DNA: TGTGCCAGCAGTGAAGGGAAGGGGACGCAGTATTTT.

The V and J genes are TRBV19 and TRBJ2-2; a possible D gene is TRBD2 (5 bases). The V end lost 6 bases, the J end lost 1 base, and 6 bases lay between the germline ends. Germline CDR1 LNHDA, CDR2 SQIVND (reference sequence). The CDR3 covers 13 residues. CDR3: CASSSGNTGELFF. DNA for the CDR3: TGTGCCAGTAGCAGCGGGAACACCGGGGAGCTGTTTTTT. The variable domain in full, with the rest retrieved from reference TRBV19 and TRBJ2-2, is DGGITQSPKYLFRKEGQNVTLSCEQNLNHDAMYWYRQDPGQGLRLIYYSQIVNDFQKGDIAEGYSVSREKKESFPLTVTSAQKNPTAFYLCASSSGNTGELFFGEGSRLTVL.